This T cell receptor (beta chain) was recorded in a study of CD8+CD57+ T cells in acquired aplastic anemia. Study at large: Sorted CD4+ plus CD8+ cells gave DNA averaging approximately 2.9 ug. Whole-study results and caveats: Found in both controls and patients were some 31 CD8+ CDR3 sequences. Significant differences in CD8+ Simpson's diversity were not observed between patients and controls.

Genomic DNA served as template for TCR beta VDJ and CDR3 profiling. TCRdb independently ran MiXCR on the reads; one entry per CDR3 protein. The sample contains 190,000 or so distinct CDR3 sequences, around half of which appear only once. The CDR3 is 14 amino acids. Germline CDR1 reads SGHRS; CDR2 reads YFSETQ. Trimming removed 1 base from V and 4 bases from J, with 12 bases in between. All patients picked for sequencing had shown, by flow cytometry, an expansion of CD8+CD57+ cells. Turning to this clonotype: What it binds is not known.

The chain combines TRBV5-1 with TRBJ2-7; weak D call: TRBD2 (5 bases). This receptor was taken from a human donor with aplastic anemia. Sequenced input: sorted CD4+, CD8+, or CD8+CD57+ T cells (not recorded which) from PBMCs. The CDR3, as DNA: TGCGCCAGCAGCTTGTTGGACTCACCGTACGAGCAGTACTTC. It codes for CASSLLDSPYEQYF.